This TCR beta chain was identified during a study of cytomegalovirus exposure and HLA in healthy donors. The table came from immunoSEQ multiplex PCR; TCRdb's copy has only in-frame clones and leaves some out. The sample includes about 120,000 clones, roughly 84% of them seen just once. The sample holds one count of this clone. Its target is not known. These donors were members of the roughly 120-subject validation cohort, a group separate from the roughly 670-subject first cohort. Study-wide results and caveats: According to reports, the classifier identified cytomegalovirus status with high specificity and sensitivity. The study designated fewer than 200 TCR beta chains cytomegalovirus-associated.

Sequencing was carried out using PBMCs. The receptor comes from a woman aged 30 to 39 in good health and CMV-seronegative.

The CDR3 sequence: CSVEDPRSRGGKLFF. The CDR3 bases are TGCAGCGTTGAAGACCCCCGGTCCCGGGGAGGAAAACTGTTTTTT. The chain recombines TRBV29-1 with TRBJ1-4; D is unclear. CDR3 size: 15 residues. V was shortened by 0 bases and J by 10 bases, with 18 bases between the two germline ends. Germline CDR1 reads SQVTM; CDR2 reads ANQGSEA.